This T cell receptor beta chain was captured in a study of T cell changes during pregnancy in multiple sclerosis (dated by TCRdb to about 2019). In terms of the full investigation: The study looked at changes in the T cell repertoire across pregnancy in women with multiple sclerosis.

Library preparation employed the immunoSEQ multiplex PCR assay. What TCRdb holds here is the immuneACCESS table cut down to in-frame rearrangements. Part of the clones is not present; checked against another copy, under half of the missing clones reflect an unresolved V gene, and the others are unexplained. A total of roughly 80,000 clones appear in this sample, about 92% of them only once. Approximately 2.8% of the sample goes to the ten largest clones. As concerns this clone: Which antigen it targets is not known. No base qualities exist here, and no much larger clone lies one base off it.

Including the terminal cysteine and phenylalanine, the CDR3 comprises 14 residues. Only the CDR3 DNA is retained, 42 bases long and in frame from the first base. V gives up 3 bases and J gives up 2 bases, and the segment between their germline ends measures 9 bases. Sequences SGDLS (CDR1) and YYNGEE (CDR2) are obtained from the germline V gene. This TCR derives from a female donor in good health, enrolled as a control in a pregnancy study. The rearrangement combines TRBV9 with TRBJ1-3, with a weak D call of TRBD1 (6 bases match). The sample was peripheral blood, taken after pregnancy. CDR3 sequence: CASSADRTGNTIYF. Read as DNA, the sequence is TGTGCCAGCAGCGCCGACAGGACTGGAAACACCATATATTTT.